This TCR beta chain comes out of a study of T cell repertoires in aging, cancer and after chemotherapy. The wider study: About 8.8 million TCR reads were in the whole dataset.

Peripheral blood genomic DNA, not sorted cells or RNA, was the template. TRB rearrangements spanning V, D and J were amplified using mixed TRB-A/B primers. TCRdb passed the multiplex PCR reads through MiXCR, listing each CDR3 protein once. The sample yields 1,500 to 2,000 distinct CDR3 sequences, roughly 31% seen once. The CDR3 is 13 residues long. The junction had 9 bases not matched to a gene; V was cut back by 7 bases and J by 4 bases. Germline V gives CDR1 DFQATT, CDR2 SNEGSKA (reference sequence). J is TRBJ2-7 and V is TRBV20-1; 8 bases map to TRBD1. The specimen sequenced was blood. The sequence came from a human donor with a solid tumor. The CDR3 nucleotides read TGCAGTGTAGGGCAGGGGGCTTCATACGAGCAGTACTTC. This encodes CSVGQGASYEQYF.